A selection of T cell receptor beta chains follows, all from one sample in a study of cytomegalovirus exposure and HLA in healthy donors. The assay was immunoSEQ multiplex PCR, and TCRdb's table has in-frame clones only and misses some. The sample has 150,000 to 200,000 clones; 81% are singletons. Sequencing was done on a sample of PBMCs. All receptors derive from a woman between 18 and 29 years old in good health and CMV-seropositive. CDR3s include the opening cysteine and the closing phenylalanine or tryptophan. The D gene is left open where the match is weak. For some rows the clone size is stated as once, few or many, or as a class when expanded; others skip it.

v_call: TRBV7-2; d_call: TRBD2; j_call: TRBJ2-4; clone_size: once; cdr3_nt: TGTGCCAGCAGCTCCGTAACTAGCGGGGAACTAGCCAAAAACATTCAGTACTTC; cdr3_aa: CASSSVTSGELAKNIQYF
v_call: TRBV5-1; d_call: NA; j_call: TRBJ2-2; clone_size: NA; cdr3_nt: TGCGCCAGCAGCTTGGTACAGGGCGGCACCGGGGAGCTGTTTTTT; cdr3_aa: CASSLVQGGTGELFF
v_call: TRBV19; d_call: TRBD1; j_call: TRBJ1-1; clone_size: NA; cdr3_nt: TGTGCCAGTAGTCCCGGGACAGGGACGAACACTGAAGCTTTCTTT; cdr3_aa: CASSPGTGTNTEAFF
v_call: TRBV19; d_call: TRBD2; j_call: TRBJ2-1; clone_size: NA; cdr3_nt: TGTGCCAGTAGTATCGGGGGGGGCGTAAACAATGAGCAGTTCTTC; cdr3_aa: CASSIGGGVNNEQFF
v_call: TRBV4-3; d_call: TRBD1; j_call: TRBJ1-5; clone_size: NA; cdr3_nt: TGCGCCAGCAGCCAAGATGTCGGGACAGGGGGCCAGCCCCAGCATTTT; cdr3_aa: CASSQDVGTGGQPQHF
v_call: TRBV9; d_call: NA; j_call: TRBJ2-2; clone_size: NA; cdr3_nt: TGTGCCAGCAGCGTAGTGGGGGCTGCGAACACCGGGGAGCTGTTTTTT; cdr3_aa: CASSVVGAANTGELFF
v_call: TRBV7-2; d_call: NA; j_call: TRBJ2-2; clone_size: NA; cdr3_nt: TGTGCCACCTCCCGGGGGGCCATGAACACCGGGGAGCTGTTTTTT; cdr3_aa: CATSRGAMNTGELFF
v_call: TRBV4-1; d_call: TRBD1; j_call: TRBJ1-3; clone_size: NA; cdr3_nt: TGCGCCAGCAGCCTAGAACAGGGGTTTCACTCTGGAAACACCATATATTTT; cdr3_aa: CASSLEQGFHSGNTIYF
v_call: TRBV5-1; d_call: NA; j_call: TRBJ2-6; clone_size: NA; cdr3_nt: TGCGCCAGCAGCTTCACAAGCTCTGGGGCCAACGTCCTGACTTTC; cdr3_aa: CASSFTSSGANVLTF
v_call: TRBV9; d_call: NA; j_call: TRBJ2-4; clone_size: few; cdr3_nt: TGTGCCAGCAGCGAAGGAGGGATGGCCAAAAACATTCAGTACTTC; cdr3_aa: CASSEGGMAKNIQYF
v_call: TRBV29-1; d_call: TRBD2; j_call: TRBJ2-3; clone_size: NA; cdr3_nt: TGCAGCGTTCCGGGACTAGCAAGAGATACGCAGTATTTT; cdr3_aa: CSVPGLARDTQYF
v_call: TRBV15; d_call: TRBD1; j_call: TRBJ1-2; clone_size: few; cdr3_nt: TGTGCCACCAGCCCACCGCAGGGGACAGCCCCCTATGGCTACACCTTC; cdr3_aa: CATSPPQGTAPYGYTF
v_call: TRBV6-1; d_call: NA; j_call: TRBJ2-1; clone_size: NA; cdr3_nt: TGTGCCAGTTCAGACTCCACACTCTCCTACAATGAGCAGTTCTTC; cdr3_aa: CASSDSTLSYNEQFF
v_call: TRBV6-5; d_call: TRBD1; j_call: TRBJ1-1; clone_size: few; cdr3_nt: TGTGCCAGCAGTTTGGGACAGGGAGGTTCCTTCTTT; cdr3_aa: CASSLGQGGSFF
v_call: TRBV28; d_call: NA; j_call: TRBJ2-7; clone_size: NA; cdr3_nt: TGTGCCAGCAGTTCCCAGGGCCCGTCCTACGAGCAGTACTTC; cdr3_aa: CASSSQGPSYEQYF
v_call: TRBV28; d_call: NA; j_call: TRBJ1-1; clone_size: NA; cdr3_nt: TGTGCCAGCACGGGGAACACTGAAGCTTTCTTT; cdr3_aa: CASTGNTEAFF
v_call: TRBV7-2; d_call: TRBD1; j_call: TRBJ2-5; clone_size: NA; cdr3_nt: TGTGCCAGCAGCGAACCCGGGACAGGGCAAGAGACCCAGTACTTC; cdr3_aa: CASSEPGTGQETQYF
v_call: TRBV5-1; d_call: TRBD1; j_call: TRBJ2-5; clone_size: NA; cdr3_nt: TGCGCCAGCAGAACCGGGACAGGGGTGACCGAGGAGACCCAGTACTTC; cdr3_aa: CASRTGTGVTEETQYF
v_call: TRBV5-6; d_call: NA; j_call: TRBJ1-3; clone_size: few; cdr3_nt: TGTGCCAGCAGCACCAACAGGGCCACGGGAAACACCATATATTTT; cdr3_aa: CASSTNRATGNTIYF
v_call: TRBV13; d_call: NA; j_call: TRBJ1-6; clone_size: NA; cdr3_nt: TGTGCCAGCAGCTTTGGACAGTCGGGTGGTTCACCCCTCCACTTT; cdr3_aa: CASSFGQSGGSPLHF
v_call: TRBV7-9; d_call: NA; j_call: TRBJ1-2; clone_size: NA; cdr3_nt: TGTTCCAGCAGATCTTCCGGGACTACCCCTAACTATGGCTACACCTTC; cdr3_aa: CSSRSSGTTPNYGYTF
v_call: TRBV30; d_call: NA; j_call: TRBJ2-1; clone_size: few; cdr3_nt: TGTGCCTGGAGTTCGACAGCTTACAATGAGCAGTTCTTC; cdr3_aa: CAWSSTAYNEQFF
v_call: TRBV9; d_call: NA; j_call: TRBJ1-2; clone_size: NA; cdr3_nt: TGTGCCAGCAGCCAGCGGGGTAACTATGGCTACACCTTC; cdr3_aa: CASSQRGNYGYTF
v_call: TRBV7-9; d_call: NA; j_call: TRBJ1-4; clone_size: NA; cdr3_nt: TGTGCCAGCAGCTTGTCCAGGGTGTTAGCTAATGAAAAACTGTTTTTT; cdr3_aa: CASSLSRVLANEKLFF
v_call: TRBV7-2; d_call: TRBD2; j_call: TRBJ2-7; clone_size: NA; cdr3_nt: TGTGCCAGCAGCTTAGCCGGGGGGTACGAGCAGTACTTC; cdr3_aa: CASSLAGGYEQYF
v_call: TRBV2; d_call: NA; j_call: TRBJ1-6; clone_size: NA; cdr3_nt: TGTGCCAGCAGATCACTTGGGACAACTAATTCACCCCTCCACTTT; cdr3_aa: CASRSLGTTNSPLHF
v_call: TRBV5-4; d_call: NA; j_call: TRBJ2-1; clone_size: NA; cdr3_nt: TGTGCCAGCAGTTCCGTTCTAGCGCCACAGTTCTTC; cdr3_aa: CASSSVLAPQFF
v_call: TRBV7-3; d_call: NA; j_call: TRBJ2-3; clone_size: NA; cdr3_nt: TGTGCCAGCAGCTTAACGGCCGGGGACACAGATACGCAGTATTTT; cdr3_aa: CASSLTAGDTDTQYF
v_call: TRBV4-1; d_call: TRBD1; j_call: TRBJ1-6; clone_size: few; cdr3_nt: TGCGCCAGCAGCCAACCAACAGGGGGCTTAAGTAATTCACCCCTCCACTTT; cdr3_aa: CASSQPTGGLSNSPLHF
v_call: TRBV4-1; d_call: NA; j_call: TRBJ1-5; clone_size: NA; cdr3_nt: TGCGCCAGCAGCCAAGTGTACGGCGGGCAAACTCAGCCCCAGCATTTT; cdr3_aa: CASSQVYGGQTQPQHF
v_call: TRBV11-1; d_call: NA; j_call: TRBJ1-1; clone_size: NA; cdr3_nt: TGTGCCAGCAGCCCCAGGGAGGAGAGAAACACTGAAGCTTTCTTT; cdr3_aa: CASSPREERNTEAFF
v_call: TRBV7-9; d_call: NA; j_call: TRBJ2-1; clone_size: NA; cdr3_nt: TGTGCCAGCAGCACCCGGGGGAATGAGCAGTTCTTC; cdr3_aa: CASSTRGNEQFF
v_call: TRBV5-3; d_call: TRBD1; j_call: TRBJ1-6; clone_size: NA; cdr3_nt: TGTGCCAGAAGCCCGGGACAGGGTAGTGATTCACCCCTCCACTTT; cdr3_aa: CARSPGQGSDSPLHF
v_call: TRBV19; d_call: NA; j_call: TRBJ1-1; clone_size: NA; cdr3_nt: TGTGCCAGTAGTGGGGGCCTGGGGACTGAAGCTTTCTTT; cdr3_aa: CASSGGLGTEAFF
v_call: TRBV30; d_call: TRBD2; j_call: TRBJ2-3; clone_size: NA; cdr3_nt: TGTGCCTGGAGAGCAGGACTAGCGGGGGCGAGAATTACAGATACGCAGTATTTT; cdr3_aa: CAWRAGLAGARITDTQYF
v_call: TRBV6-6; d_call: NA; j_call: TRBJ1-4; clone_size: NA; cdr3_nt: TGTGCCAGCAGTTACGTGGGGCCAACTAATGAAAAACTGTTTTTT; cdr3_aa: CASSYVGPTNEKLFF
v_call: TRBV25-1; d_call: NA; j_call: TRBJ2-1; clone_size: NA; cdr3_nt: TGTGCCAGCAGTGGGGGCCTCGGGACAAACAGCTACAATGAGCAGTTCTTC; cdr3_aa: CASSGGLGTNSYNEQFF
v_call: TRBV27; d_call: NA; j_call: TRBJ1-5; clone_size: once; cdr3_nt: TGTGCCAGCGGCATCATACAGCCCCAGCATTTT; cdr3_aa: CASGIIQPQHF
v_call: TRBV5-4; d_call: TRBD2; j_call: TRBJ2-3; clone_size: NA; cdr3_nt: TGTGCCAGCAGCTCCCCGGCTAGCGGGGTAATCTCAGATACGCAGTATTTT; cdr3_aa: CASSSPASGVISDTQYF
v_call: TRBV7-9; d_call: NA; j_call: TRBJ2-6; clone_size: NA; cdr3_nt: TGTGCCAGCAGCTTGGGGCAATCTGGGGCCAACGTCCTGACTTTC; cdr3_aa: CASSLGQSGANVLTF
v_call: TRBV30; d_call: NA; j_call: TRBJ2-1; clone_size: NA; cdr3_nt: TGTGCCTGGGGACTAAGCTCCTACAATGAGCAGTTCTTC; cdr3_aa: CAWGLSSYNEQFF
v_call: TRBV13; d_call: TRBD1; j_call: TRBJ2-3; clone_size: few; cdr3_nt: TGTGCCAGCAGCTCCCAGGGGGCCGGTGATGCGGATACGCAGTATTTT; cdr3_aa: CASSSQGAGDADTQYF